A selection of T cell receptor beta chains follows, all from one sample in a study of breast tumors, draining lymph nodes, adjacent tissues. Each CDR3 protein gets one entry after TCRdb re-called the multiplex PCR reads with MiXCR. The repertoire has 270,000 or so distinct CDR3 sequences, about 33% of them found once; the top ten carry under 1.2%. Sequencing was carried out using axillary lymph node tissue. The source is a female donor with breast cancer. Some clones in this sample may be carry-over from other donors' samples. CDR3s include the opening cysteine and the closing phenylalanine or tryptophan. The D gene is left open where the match is weak. Size tells how often a clone was seen (once, few, many) or the class of an expanded clone, and some rows leave it out.

d_call: TRBD2
clone_size: many
j_call: TRBJ2-1
v_call: TRBV24-1
cdr3_nt: TGTGCCACCAGTGCTCGCCGCGGGGGGGGGATCTCCTACAATGAGCAGTTCTTC
cdr3_aa: CATSARRGGGISYNEQFF

d_call: TRBD2
clone_size: NA
j_call: TRBJ2-5
v_call: TRBV18
cdr3_nt: TGTGCCAGCTCACCTGTCGGGATAGCGGGGGACCAAGAGACCCAGTACTTC
cdr3_aa: CASSPVGIAGDQETQYF

d_call: TRBD2
clone_size: many
j_call: TRBJ2-1
v_call: TRBV19
cdr3_nt: TGTGCCAGTAGTATAGACGGGGGGAGCTCCTACAATGAGCAGTTCTTC
cdr3_aa: CASSIDGGSSYNEQFF

d_call: TRBD2
clone_size: NA
j_call: TRBJ2-5
v_call: TRBV19
cdr3_nt: TGTGCCAGTAGCCCCCGGCTAGCGGGAGACCAGGGAGAGACCCAGTCCTTC
cdr3_aa: CASSPRLAGDQGETQSF

d_call: NA
clone_size: many
j_call: TRBJ1-5
v_call: TRBV25-1
cdr3_nt: TGTGCCAGTCGCCCTCCAGGTGATAATCAGCCCCAGCATTTT
cdr3_aa: CASRPPGDNQPQHF

d_call: TRBD2
clone_size: many
j_call: TRBJ2-7
v_call: TRBV2
cdr3_nt: TGTGCCAGTTACACGGGACTAGCGGGATCCGAGCAGTACTTC
cdr3_aa: CASYTGLAGSEQYF

d_call: TRBD1
clone_size: many
j_call: TRBJ1-6
v_call: TRBV19
cdr3_nt: TGTGCCAGTAACGACAGGGGTAAATCACCCCTCCACTTT
cdr3_aa: CASNDRGKSPLHF

d_call: NA
clone_size: NA
j_call: TRBJ2-3
v_call: TRBV9
cdr3_nt: TGTGCCAGCAGCGTAGGGGGTAGGGTGGAAAATGAGCAGTATTTT
cdr3_aa: CASSVGGRVENEQYF

d_call: TRBD2
clone_size: NA
j_call: TRBJ2-3
v_call: TRBV7-7
cdr3_nt: TGTGCTAGCCCGTCTAGCGGGAGGATCCTAGTCACAGATACGCAGTATTTT
cdr3_aa: CASPSSGRILVTDTQYF

d_call: NA
clone_size: many
j_call: TRBJ2-5
v_call: TRBV5-4
cdr3_nt: TGTGCCAGCAGCTTGAAGGCAGGGCATGAGACCCAGTACTTC
cdr3_aa: CASSLKAGHETQYF

d_call: NA
clone_size: NA
j_call: TRBJ2-1
v_call: TRBV11-3
cdr3_nt: TGTGCCAGCAGCTTAGATATTGGAACCGGGCAGTTCTTC
cdr3_aa: CASSLDIGTGQFF

d_call: NA
clone_size: NA
j_call: TRBJ2-1
v_call: TRBV20-1
cdr3_nt: TGCAGTGCTCAGGACCCCGAGGGGATCAATGAGCAGTTCTTC
cdr3_aa: CSAQDPEGINEQFF

d_call: NA
clone_size: few
j_call: TRBJ2-3
v_call: TRBV10-2
cdr3_nt: TGTGCCAGCAGCCAAGGTCTGATGCCGGGGGACACAGATACGCAGTATTTT
cdr3_aa: CASSQGLMPGDTDTQYF

d_call: NA
clone_size: NA
j_call: TRBJ2-1
v_call: TRBV28
cdr3_nt: TGTGCCAGCACTCCGATTGGGGTCAAACACAATGAGCAGTTCTTC
cdr3_aa: CASTPIGVKHNEQFF

d_call: TRBD1
clone_size: many
j_call: TRBJ1-5
v_call: TRBV4-2
cdr3_nt: TGTGCCAGCAGCCGGGAGACAGGGGCAAATCAGCCCCAGCATTTT
cdr3_aa: CASSRETGANQPQHF

d_call: NA
clone_size: many
j_call: TRBJ1-3
v_call: TRBV12-3/TRBV12-4
cdr3_nt: TGTGCCAGCAGCGAGTCCGCCCTCTCTGGAAACACCATATATTTT
cdr3_aa: CASSESALSGNTIYF